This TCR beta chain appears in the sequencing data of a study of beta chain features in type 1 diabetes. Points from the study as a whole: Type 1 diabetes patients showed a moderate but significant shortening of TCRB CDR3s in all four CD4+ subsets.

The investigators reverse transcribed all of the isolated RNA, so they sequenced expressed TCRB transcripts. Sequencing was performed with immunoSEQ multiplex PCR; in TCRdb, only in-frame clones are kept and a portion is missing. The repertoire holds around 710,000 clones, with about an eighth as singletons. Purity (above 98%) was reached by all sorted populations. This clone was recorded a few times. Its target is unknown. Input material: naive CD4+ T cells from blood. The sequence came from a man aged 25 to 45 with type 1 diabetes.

CDR3 region: CASRETGRVYEQYF. CDR3 nucleotides: TGTGCCAGCAGGGAGACAGGGAGGGTTTACGAGCAGTACTTC. The chain uses TRBV28 and TRBJ2-7, with D perhaps being TRBD1 or TRBD2 (7 bases each). Trimming stripped 6 bases from V and 4 bases from J, with 16 bases between. The CDR3 contains 14 residues. CDR1 and CDR2 from the germline V gene are MDHEN and SYDVKM. Based on the CDR3 plus reference TRBV28 and TRBJ2-7, the full variable domain is DVKVTQSSRYLVKRTGEKVFLECVQDMDHENMFWYRQDPGLGLRLIYFSYDVKMKEKGDIPEGYSVSREKKERFSLILESASTNQTSMYLCASRETGRVYEQYFGPGTRLTVT.